The clone carrying this T cell receptor beta chain was seen more than once but under ten times. Transcripts of RNA were the source for amplifying TCR beta CDR3 regions. First-round RT-PCR relied on HTBI primers, and a second-round multiplex PCR came next. TCRdb re-called the multiplex PCR reads through MiXCR, storing one row per CDR3 protein. The data hold 900,000 to 1,200,000 distinct CDR3 sequences, with around a third observed a single time. This sample stems from a study of Graves' ophthalmopathy and Graves' hyperthyroidism. Germline V gene sequence: CDR1 DFQATT, CDR2 SNEGSKA (reference sequence). This CDR3 has 12 residues. V was cut by 7 bases and J by 8 bases, with 14 bases left in between.

The receptor comes from an adult man with Graves' hyperthyroidism. Sequences were obtained from peripheral blood or thyroid tissue (not recorded which). The V and J genes are TRBV20-1 and TRBJ1-4; D may be TRBD1 (5 bases). This CDR3 reads CSGVGGREKLFF. The CDR3 bases are TGCAGTGGTGTTGGGGGACGGGAAAAACTGTTTTTT.